This is a list of T cell receptor beta chains from one sample in a study of beta chain features in type 1 diabetes. Sequencing was performed with immunoSEQ multiplex PCR; in TCRdb, only in-frame clones are kept and a portion is missing. The sample includes about 320,000 clones, roughly 15% seen only once; the top ten take over 5.5%. The sample comprised central memory CD4+ T cells from blood. Source of these receptors: a man under 40 in good health. CDR3s include the opening cysteine and the closing phenylalanine or tryptophan. A D gene is named only where the DNA matches it firmly. The size entry is marked missing in some rows and otherwise reads once, few, many or a size class.

v_gene	abundance	j_gene	d_gene	CDR3aa	CDR3nt
TRBV7-2	-	TRBJ2-1	-	CASSPGYNEQFF	TGTGCCAGCAGCCCGGGTTACAATGAGCAGTTCTTC
TRBV4-1	-	TRBJ2-2	TRBD2	CASSRGLAAPNTGELFF	TGCGCCAGCAGTCGGGGACTAGCGGCCCCGAACACCGGGGAGCTGTTTTTT
TRBV2	-	TRBJ2-5	-	CATQWTFQETQYF	TGTGCCACTCAATGGACTTTTCAAGAGACCCAGTACTTC
TRBV4-1	few	TRBJ1-2	-	CASSQDPGFGYTF	TGCGCCAGCAGCCAAGATCCTGGGTTTGGCTACACCTTC
TRBV6-5	-	TRBJ1-1	-	CASSARRTGNTEAFF	TGTGCCAGCAGTGCACGCCGCACAGGGAACACTGAAGCTTTCTTT
TRBV7-2	few	TRBJ2-3	-	CASSLATSTDTQYF	TGTGCCAGCAGCTTAGCCACCAGCACAGATACGCAGTATTTT
TRBV6-6	-	TRBJ1-1	-	CASSYSNKGTEAFF	TGTGCCAGCAGTTACTCGAACAAGGGCACTGAAGCTTTCTTT
TRBV5-6	few	TRBJ2-5	-	CASSHLQGVKETQYF	TGTGCCAGCAGCCACCTCCAGGGAGTTAAAGAGACCCAGTACTTC
TRBV30	-	TRBJ2-1	-	CAWRGYNEQFF	TGTGCCTGGAGGGGCTACAATGAGCAGTTCTTC
TRBV7-2	-	TRBJ2-1	-	CASSLAPRGNEQFF	TGTGCCAGCAGCTTAGCCCCCCGGGGCAATGAGCAGTTCTTC
TRBV9	few	TRBJ2-6	TRBD1	CASSDKTGQGFSGANVLTF	TGTGCCAGCAGCGACAAAACGGGACAGGGATTCTCTGGGGCCAACGTCCTGACTTTC
TRBV6-1	-	TRBJ2-1	TRBD2	CASAGARGVNEQFF	TGTGCCAGCGCCGGGGCCCGGGGGGTCAATGAGCAGTTCTTC
TRBV7-2	few	TRBJ2-1	TRBD1	CASSLVPGTANYNEQFF	TGTGCCAGCAGCTTAGTCCCCGGGACAGCCAACTACAATGAGCAGTTCTTC
TRBV25-1	medium-sized	TRBJ2-4	-	CASTPGLPIQYF	TGTGCCAGCACGCCGGGCCTTCCGATTCAGTACTTC
TRBV18	-	TRBJ2-7	-	CASSPDRWHEQYF	TGTGCCAGCTCACCCGACCGGTGGCACGAGCAGTACTTC
TRBV7-2	many	TRBJ1-2	-	CASSRPSGYYGYTF	TGTGCCAGCAGCCGTCCGTCTGGGTACTATGGCTACACCTTC
TRBV11-2	-	TRBJ2-3	-	CASSLDTDTQYF	TGTGCCAGCAGCTTAGATACAGATACGCAGTATTTT
TRBV7-3	-	TRBJ2-1	TRBD2	CASSPRGGGEQFF	TGTGCCAGCAGCCCCCGGGGGGGAGGCGAGCAGTTCTTC
TRBV27	-	TRBJ1-2	-	CASSPRTVNYGYTF	TGTGCCAGCAGTCCCCGGACGGTGAACTATGGCTACACCTTC
TRBV9	few	TRBJ2-1	TRBD1	CASSDEGDSSSYNEQFF	TGTGCCAGCAGCGACGAGGGGGACAGTAGCTCCTACAATGAGCAGTTCTTC
TRBV6-5	-	TRBJ2-5	TRBD2	CASRPPGLTQETQYF	TGTGCCAGCAGACCCCCGGGACTAACTCAAGAGACCCAGTACTTC
TRBV27	few	TRBJ2-2	TRBD2	CASSIPSGPNTGELFF	TGTGCCAGCAGTATTCCTAGCGGACCGAACACCGGGGAGCTGTTTTTT
TRBV4-3	few	TRBJ1-2	-	CASSQEVGTARYGYTF	TGCGCCAGCAGCCAGGAAGTGGGAACAGCCAGATATGGCTACACCTTC
TRBV7-9	few	TRBJ2-1	-	CASSFGRSLNNEQFF	TGTGCCAGCAGCTTTGGGCGGAGTTTAAACAATGAGCAGTTCTTC
TRBV6-6	many	TRBJ2-3	-	CASGTAASTDTQYF	TGTGCCAGCGGGACGGCAGCTAGCACAGATACGCAGTATTTT
TRBV7-9	many	TRBJ2-5	-	CASSLAPSPRFGTQYF	TGTGCCAGCAGCTTAGCGCCTTCGCCCCGTTTTGGGACCCAGTACTTC
TRBV6-4	-	TRBJ2-1	TRBD1	CASSAVGQGFGEQFF	TGTGCCAGCAGCGCTGTGGGACAGGGGTTTGGTGAGCAGTTCTTC
TRBV5-1	-	TRBJ2-3	-	CASSPSRRRGGTDTQYF	TGCGCCAGCAGTCCTTCCAGGAGGAGAGGGGGCACAGATACGCAGTATTTT
TRBV14	many	TRBJ2-6	-	CASSRRGANVLTF	TGTGCCAGCAGCCGCCGTGGGGCCAACGTCCTGACTTTC
TRBV6-5	few	TRBJ1-2	-	CASSSTGMLDGYTF	TGTGCCAGCAGTTCGACAGGCATGTTGGACGGCTACACCTTC
TRBV18	few	TRBJ2-3	TRBD1	CASSSLRQGTDTQYF	TGTGCCAGCTCATCCCTCAGACAGGGGACAGATACGCAGTATTTT
TRBV10-3	many	TRBJ1-1	-	CAISEAGSEAFF	TGTGCCATCAGTGAGGCCGGGTCTGAAGCTTTCTTT
TRBV19	-	TRBJ2-6	-	CASSISSGANVLTF	TGTGCCAGTAGTATCTCAAGCGGGGCCAACGTCCTGACTTTC
TRBV29-1	many	TRBJ2-3	TRBD2	CSANPEGTSGTDTQYF	TGCAGCGCGAACCCTGAAGGGACTAGCGGCACAGATACGCAGTATTTT
TRBV4-2	few	TRBJ1-2	-	CASSQDHGGRDYGYTF	TGTGCCAGCAGCCAAGATCACGGGGGGCGCGACTATGGCTACACCTTC
TRBV11-2	few	TRBJ2-1	-	CASSPPYYNEQFF	TGTGCCAGCAGCCCCCCCTATTACAATGAGCAGTTCTTC
TRBV18	-	TRBJ1-3	-	CASSPSLTSGNTIYF	TGTGCCAGCTCACCTTCGCTGACCTCTGGAAACACCATATATTTT
TRBV10-3	many	TRBJ1-2	-	CAISPIPAGDGGGYTF	TGTGCCATCAGTCCAATCCCGGCAGGGGACGGGGGAGGCTACACCTTC
TRBV9	few	TRBJ2-7	TRBD1	CASSSGQGVEQYF	TGTGCCAGCAGCTCAGGACAGGGGGTCGAGCAGTACTTC
TRBV9	-	TRBJ2-2	-	CASSVEHTGELFF	TGTGCCAGCAGCGTAGAACACACCGGGGAGCTGTTTTTT
TRBV27	-	TRBJ1-4	-	CASSLQSANEKLFF	TGTGCCAGCAGTTTACAGAGCGCTAATGAAAAACTGTTTTTT
TRBV5-1	-	TRBJ2-5	TRBD2	CASTQTSGTETQYF	TGCGCCAGCACCCAGACTAGCGGGACAGAGACCCAGTACTTC
TRBV19	few	TRBJ1-2	-	CASSIGQFNYGYTF	TGTGCCAGTAGTATAGGACAGTTTAACTATGGCTACACCTTC
TRBV4-3	-	TRBJ2-5	TRBD1	CASSVGTGRQETQYF	TGCGCCAGCAGCGTCGGGACAGGGAGGCAAGAGACCCAGTACTTC
TRBV4-1	-	TRBJ2-2	TRBD2	CASSQDRLAGHTGELFF	TGCGCCAGCAGCCAAGACCGACTAGCGGGACATACCGGGGAGCTGTTTTTT
TRBV7-2	-	TRBJ1-2	-	CASSSSRTAHGYTF	TGTGCCAGCAGCTCATCTCGGACAGCGCATGGCTACACCTTC
TRBV5-1	-	TRBJ1-2	-	CASSADRFGYTF	TGCGCCAGCAGCGCAGACAGGTTTGGCTACACCTTC
TRBV2	-	TRBJ2-7	-	CASSPDAGTEQYF	TGTGCCAGCAGTCCCGATGCGGGTACCGAGCAGTACTTC
TRBV5-5	-	TRBJ2-3	-	CASRNPTAPSTDTQYF	TGTGCCAGCAGAAACCCGACAGCCCCTAGCACAGATACGCAGTATTTT